The present TCR beta chain was sequenced within a study of T and B cells in COVID-19 patients. Blood genomic DNA input for TRB amplification was about 250-500 ng. BIOMED2 TRB-A/B primer pools were used in multiplex TRB PCR. TCRdb re-derived calls from the multiplex PCR reads in MiXCR, one entry per CDR3 protein. This sample has 4,500 to 5,000 distinct CDR3 sequences, with roughly 33% found just once. The length of the CDR3 is 14 residues. V lost 2 bases and J 4 bases, leaving 11 bases between the germline ends. Per the germline V gene, CDR1 is KGHSH and CDR2 is LQKENI. The source of this sequence is a human donor who had recovered from COVID-19. The sample consisted of blood. This chain uses TRBV18 with TRBJ1-2; D uncertain. The CDR3 DNA reads as TGTGCCAGCTCACCATGGAAGGACCTCTATGGCTACACCTTC. Translating it yields CASSPWKDLYGYTF.